One T cell receptor beta chain is described in this entry. What it binds is not known. Clones were sequenced by immunoSEQ multiplex PCR, and TCRdb holds only the in-frame ones, with some missing. Among approximately 2.3 million clones, 80% to 95% were seen once, and the ten largest hold 0.35% to 0.45%. These data are taken from a study of shared clonotypes between healthy human individuals. Study conclusions and caveats: Memory subsets generally showed smaller estimated richness than naive subsets did.

Germline assignment: CDR1 SGDLS and CDR2 YYNGEE. The CDR3 contains 15 residues. Unmatched junction bases numbered 5, after V lost 0 bases and J lost 5 bases. The sequence was collected from a man between 18 and 35 years old in good health. Some clones in this sample may be carry-over from other donors' samples. The chain has TRBV9 and TRBJ2-1; 7 nucleotides agree with TRBD1. Specimen: naive CD4+ T cells from PBMCs. Subset of the sample: CD45RA+ positively selected. The CDR3 sequence is CASSVVGQSHNEQFF. CDR3 coding DNA: TGTGCCAGCAGCGTAGTGGGACAGTCCCACAATGAGCAGTTCTTC. Drawing the rest from reference TRBV9 and TRBJ2-1, the complete variable domain is DSGVTQTPKHLITATGQRVTLRCSPRSGDLSVYWYQQSLDQGLQFLIQYYNGEERAKGNILERFSAQQFPDLHSELNLSSLELGDSALYFCASSVVGQSHNEQFFGPGTRLTVL.